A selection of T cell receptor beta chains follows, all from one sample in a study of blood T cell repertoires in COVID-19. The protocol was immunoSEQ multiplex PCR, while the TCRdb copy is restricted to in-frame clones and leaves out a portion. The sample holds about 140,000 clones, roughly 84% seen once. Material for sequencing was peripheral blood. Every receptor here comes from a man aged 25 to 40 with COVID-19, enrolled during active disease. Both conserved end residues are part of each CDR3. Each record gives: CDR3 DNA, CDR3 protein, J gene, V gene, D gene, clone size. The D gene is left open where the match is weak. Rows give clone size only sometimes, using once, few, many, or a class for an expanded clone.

cdr3_nt: TGTGCCAGCAGTTCCCCGGCGTACAGGGGGCAGGGCTACACCTTC
cdr3_aa: CASSSPAYRGQGYTF
j_call: TRBJ1-2
v_call: TRBV6-5
d_call: TRBD1
clone_size: NA

cdr3_nt: TGTGCCAGCAGCCCCCGGGAGGTTCTATCTGGAAACACCATATATTTT
cdr3_aa: CASSPREVLSGNTIYF
j_call: TRBJ1-3
v_call: TRBV7-2
d_call: NA
clone_size: NA

cdr3_nt: TGTGCCTGGAGTTTCCGACAGGGGAAAGGCTACACCTTC
cdr3_aa: CAWSFRQGKGYTF
j_call: TRBJ1-2
v_call: TRBV30
d_call: TRBD1
clone_size: few

cdr3_nt: TGCGCCAGCAGCCATTCTAGGGGGCTTGAGCCAGATACGCAGTATTTT
cdr3_aa: CASSHSRGLEPDTQYF
j_call: TRBJ2-3
v_call: TRBV4-3
d_call: TRBD1
clone_size: once

cdr3_nt: TGTGCCAGCAGATTCATGGGGGGAGGCTACACCTTC
cdr3_aa: CASRFMGGGYTF
j_call: TRBJ1-2
v_call: TRBV28
d_call: NA
clone_size: NA

cdr3_nt: TGTGCCAGCAGTAAAAGGACAGCAACTAATGAAAAACTGTTTTTT
cdr3_aa: CASSKRTATNEKLFF
j_call: TRBJ1-4
v_call: TRBV2
d_call: NA
clone_size: NA

cdr3_nt: TGTGCCAGCAGTCCGGGACACCCTGGGCCCCAGCATTTT
cdr3_aa: CASSPGHPGPQHF
j_call: TRBJ1-5
v_call: TRBV6-2/TRBV6-3
d_call: NA
clone_size: few

cdr3_nt: TGTGCCAGCAGCCAAGAGATCCTAGCCGAGCAGTTCTTC
cdr3_aa: CASSQEILAEQFF
j_call: TRBJ2-1
v_call: TRBV4-2
d_call: NA
clone_size: NA

cdr3_nt: TGTGCCAGCAGTTTACGTGCGGGGCCCCCACGGGGGTTTTTT
cdr3_aa: CASSLRAGPPRGFF
j_call: TRBJ1-4
v_call: TRBV28
d_call: NA
clone_size: NA

cdr3_nt: TGTGCCAGTAGTTTCCCCTCGACAGGGAATGGGGAGCTGTTTTTT
cdr3_aa: CASSFPSTGNGELFF
j_call: TRBJ2-2
v_call: TRBV19
d_call: TRBD1
clone_size: NA

cdr3_nt: TGTGCCAGTAAGTTAAGGACAAAAGCGGAAGCTTTCTTT
cdr3_aa: CASKLRTKAEAFF
j_call: TRBJ1-1
v_call: TRBV19
d_call: NA
clone_size: NA

cdr3_nt: TGTGCCAGCTCACCCTCTCTCAGGGTACCCGAGACCCAGTACTTC
cdr3_aa: CASSPSLRVPETQYF
j_call: TRBJ2-5
v_call: TRBV18
d_call: NA
clone_size: NA

cdr3_nt: TGTGCCAGCAGCATAACAGGGTACGAGGTTCAGCCCCAGCATTTT
cdr3_aa: CASSITGYEVQPQHF
j_call: TRBJ1-5
v_call: TRBV5-6
d_call: NA
clone_size: NA

cdr3_nt: TGTGCCAGTGCGGATATTCAGGGGAAGAATGGCTACACCTTC
cdr3_aa: CASADIQGKNGYTF
j_call: TRBJ1-2
v_call: TRBV19
d_call: NA
clone_size: NA

cdr3_nt: TGTGCCAGAAGCTTTTCGGGGAAGAAGTATAGCAATCAGCCCCAGCATTTT
cdr3_aa: CARSFSGKKYSNQPQHF
j_call: TRBJ1-5
v_call: TRBV5-3
d_call: NA
clone_size: NA

cdr3_nt: TGTGCCACCAGCTTGAGTAGCGGGAGGTATTACAATGAGCAGTTCTTC
cdr3_aa: CATSLSSGRYYNEQFF
j_call: TRBJ2-1
v_call: TRBV15
d_call: TRBD2
clone_size: NA

cdr3_nt: TGTGCCACCACCCTCAATTTGTGGGGCAGGGGTGAACTCTCCTACGAGCAGTACTTC
cdr3_aa: CATTLNLWGRGELSYEQYF
j_call: TRBJ2-7
v_call: TRBV24-1
d_call: NA
clone_size: NA

cdr3_nt: TGTGCCAGCACCCCGGACAGGGTGAACTATGGCTACACCTTC
cdr3_aa: CASTPDRVNYGYTF
j_call: TRBJ1-2
v_call: TRBV28
d_call: TRBD1
clone_size: NA